A single count supports the clone carrying this T cell receptor (beta chain). The antigen is undetermined. Generated by immunoSEQ multiplex PCR, the TCRdb table keeps only in-frame clones and is missing some. Among tens of thousands of clones listed, about nine tenths were seen once. The data are from a study of PD-1 blockade in classical Hodgkin lymphoma. Study background: Administration of nivolumab to patients was at 3 mg/kg intravenously every 2 weeks. Study-level results: Relapsed/refractory patients reportedly had the lowest baseline TCR diversity, below newly diagnosed patients, who were below healthy donors. Complete responders' diversity at baseline resembled that of newly diagnosed patients.

Patients all relapsed after autologous stem cell transplantation, and there was variation in brentuximab vedotin exposure. The patients, who had relapsed/refractory classical Hodgkin lymphoma, achieved best responses of complete response, partial response or progressive disease. The source was peripheral blood mononuclear cells (PBMCs), collected at baseline. The sequence derives from a human donor with classical Hodgkin lymphoma.

Written as DNA, the CDR3 is TGTGCCAGCAGCTTAGAGGTTAGCAATCAGCCCCAGCATTTT. Its protein product is CASSLEVSNQPQHF. The V and J genes are TRBV11-2 and TRBJ1-5; no clear D gene. Germline V gene lookup returns CDR1 SGHAT and CDR2 FQNNGV. V dropped 0 bases and J dropped 0 bases, with 3 bases sitting between them. The CDR3 is 14 residues long.